Following are 5 T cell receptor beta chains from one sample sequenced in a study of cytomegalovirus exposure and HLA in healthy donors. The PCR used 60 Vbeta and 13 Jbeta primers. The method was immunoSEQ multiplex PCR; TCRdb's version includes in-frame clones alone and lacks a portion of them. The repertoire holds approximately 150,000 clones, with around 79% as singletons. The sequenced sample was PBMCs. These receptors all come from a man aged 40-55 years in good health and CMV-seronegative.

The V call is TRBV7-6, the J call TRBJ2-5; the D gene is possibly TRBD2 (5 bases). Trimming removed 1 base at V and 10 bases at J, with 22 bases between. Germline CDR1 is SGHVS and CDR2 is FNYEAQ. The CDR3 totals 16 residues. CDR3 amino acids: CASSLGWRPMGGGQYF. Written as DNA, the CDR3 is TGTGCCAGCAGCTTAGGCTGGCGTCCCATGGGTGGAGGCCAGTACTTC.

This clone was seen a few times. V is TRBV7-9 and J is TRBJ1-4; D is perhaps TRBD1 (5 bases). Germline V CDR1 and CDR2: SEHNR, FQNEAQ (reference sequence). The length of the CDR3 is 17 residues. Trimming cost V 1 base and J 3 bases, with 15 bases left between them. The CDR3 nucleotides are TGTGCCAGCAGCTTAGGAGCCAGGGATCGGTCTAATGAAAAACTGTTTTTT. Translating it yields CASSLGARDRSNEKLFF.

This rearrangement joins TRBV5-1 to TRBJ1-1; tentatively, D is TRBD1 (5 bases). Trimming removed 0 bases at V and 0 bases at J, with 12 bases between. The germline CDR1 and CDR2 sequences are SGHRS and YFSETQ. The CDR3 covers 16 residues. The CDR3 spells CASSLEGISMNTEAFF. Written as DNA, the CDR3 is TGCGCCAGCAGCTTGGAGGGGATCTCCATGAACACTGAAGCTTTCTTT.

V is TRBV4-3 and J is TRBJ2-5, with TRBD2 matching over 14 bases. The germline V gene has CDR1 LGHNA and CDR2 YSLEER. V dropped 5 bases and J dropped 4; count of bases not matched to a gene: 6. CDR3 length equals 16 residues. In DNA, the CDR3 is TGCGCCAGCAGCACCGGGACTAGCGGGGGAGTAGAGACCCAGTACTTC. It encodes CASSTGTSGGVETQYF.

V and J are TRBV5-1 and TRBJ2-5, with 12 bases lining up with TRBD2. CDR3 size: 15 residues. V dropped 6 bases and J dropped 4; count of bases not matched to a gene: 7. Germline assignment: CDR1 SGHRS and CDR2 YFSETQ. This CDR3 is CASNYGLAGSETQYF. CDR3 DNA: TGCGCCAGCAACTACGGACTAGCGGGGTCAGAGACCCAGTACTTC.